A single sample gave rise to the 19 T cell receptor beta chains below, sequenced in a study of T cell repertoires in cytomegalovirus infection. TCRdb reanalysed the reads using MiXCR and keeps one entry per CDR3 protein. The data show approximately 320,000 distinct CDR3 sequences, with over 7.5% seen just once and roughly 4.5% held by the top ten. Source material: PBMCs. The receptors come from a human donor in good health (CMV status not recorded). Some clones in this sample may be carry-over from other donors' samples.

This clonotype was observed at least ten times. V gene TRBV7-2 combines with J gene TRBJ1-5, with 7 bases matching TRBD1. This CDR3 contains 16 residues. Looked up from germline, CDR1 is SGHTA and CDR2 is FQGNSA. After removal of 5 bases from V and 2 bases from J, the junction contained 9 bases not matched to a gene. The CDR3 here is CASSPDRASRNQPQHF. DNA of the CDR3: TGTGCCAGCAGCCCCGACAGGGCGTCGCGCAATCAGCCCCAGCATTTT.

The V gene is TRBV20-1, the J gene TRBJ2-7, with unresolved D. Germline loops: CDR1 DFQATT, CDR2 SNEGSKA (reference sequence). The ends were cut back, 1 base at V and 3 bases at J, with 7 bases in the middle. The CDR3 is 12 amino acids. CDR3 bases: TGCAGTGCTAGAGTAAGGGACTACGAGCAGTACTTC. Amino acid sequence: CSARVRDYEQYF.

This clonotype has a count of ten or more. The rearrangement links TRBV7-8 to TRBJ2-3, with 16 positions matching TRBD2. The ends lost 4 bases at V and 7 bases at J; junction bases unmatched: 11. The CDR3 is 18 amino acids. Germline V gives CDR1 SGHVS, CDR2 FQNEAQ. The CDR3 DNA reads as TGTGCCAGCAGCTGGCCCGGGACTAGCGGGGGGGCCGAAAATACGCAGTATTTT. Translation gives CASSWPGTSGGAENTQYF.

CDR3 nucleotides: TGTGCCAGCATCCGTAGCGGGAGGGCCAACGAGCAGTACTTC. As protein: CASIRSGRANEQYF. The rearrangement uses TRBV28 and TRBJ2-7; 11 bases line up with TRBD2. The CDR3 loop spans 14 amino acids. V gave up 7 bases and J gave up 5 bases; unmatched junction bases: 7. Germline V CDR1 and CDR2: MDHEN, SYDVKM.

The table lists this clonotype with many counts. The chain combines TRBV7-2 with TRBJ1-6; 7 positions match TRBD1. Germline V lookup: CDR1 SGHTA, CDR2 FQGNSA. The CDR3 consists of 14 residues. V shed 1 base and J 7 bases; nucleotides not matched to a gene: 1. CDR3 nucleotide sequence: TGTGCCAGCAGCTTAGTGGGACAGAATTCACCCCTCCACTTT. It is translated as CASSLVGQNSPLHF.

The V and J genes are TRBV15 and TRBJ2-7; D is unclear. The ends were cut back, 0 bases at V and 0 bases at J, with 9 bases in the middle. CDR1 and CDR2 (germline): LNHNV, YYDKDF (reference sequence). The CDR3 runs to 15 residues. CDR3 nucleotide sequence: TGTGCCACCAGCAGAGATGTGGGGATCTCCTACGAGCAGTACTTC. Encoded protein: CATSRDVGISYEQYF. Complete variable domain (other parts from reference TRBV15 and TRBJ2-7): DAMVIQNPRYQVTQFGKPVTLSCSQTLNHNVMYWYQQKSSQAPKLLFHYYDKDFNNEADTPDNFQSRRPNTSFCFLDIRSPGLGDTAMYLCATSRDVGISYEQYFGPGTRLTVT.

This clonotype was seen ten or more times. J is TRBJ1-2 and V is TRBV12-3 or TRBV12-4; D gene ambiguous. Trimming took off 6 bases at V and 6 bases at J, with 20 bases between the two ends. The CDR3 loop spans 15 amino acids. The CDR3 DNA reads TGTGCCAGCAGCCTGTTGGAGGAGGGATCTAATGGCTACACCTTC. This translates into CASSLLEEGSNGYTF.

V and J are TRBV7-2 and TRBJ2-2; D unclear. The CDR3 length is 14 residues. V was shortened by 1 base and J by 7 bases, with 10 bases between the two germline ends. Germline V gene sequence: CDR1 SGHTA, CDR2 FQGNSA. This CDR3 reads CASSLETAGGELFF. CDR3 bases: TGTGCCAGCAGCTTAGAAACCGCCGGCGGGGAGCTGTTTTTT.

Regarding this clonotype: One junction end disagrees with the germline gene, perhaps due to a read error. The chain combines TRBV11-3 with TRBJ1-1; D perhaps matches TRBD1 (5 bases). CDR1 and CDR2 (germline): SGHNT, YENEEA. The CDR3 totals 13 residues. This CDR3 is CASSPRQNTEASF. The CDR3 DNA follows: TGTGCCAGCAGCCCTAGACAGAACACTGAAGCTTCCTTT.

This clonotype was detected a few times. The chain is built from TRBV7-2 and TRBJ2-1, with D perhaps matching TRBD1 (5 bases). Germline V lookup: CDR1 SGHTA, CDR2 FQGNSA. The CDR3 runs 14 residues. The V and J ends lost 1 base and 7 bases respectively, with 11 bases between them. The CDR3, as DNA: TGTGCCAGCAGCTTAGGTAGGACAAATAATGAGCAGTTCTTC. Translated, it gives CASSLGRTNNEQFF.

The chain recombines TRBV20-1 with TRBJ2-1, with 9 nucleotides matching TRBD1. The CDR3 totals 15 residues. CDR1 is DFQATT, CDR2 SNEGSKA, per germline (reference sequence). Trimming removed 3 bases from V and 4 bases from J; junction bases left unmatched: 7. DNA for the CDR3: TGCAGTGCTAGCCTCCGGGACAGGGTTTACAATGAGCAGTTCTTC. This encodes CSASLRDRVYNEQFF.

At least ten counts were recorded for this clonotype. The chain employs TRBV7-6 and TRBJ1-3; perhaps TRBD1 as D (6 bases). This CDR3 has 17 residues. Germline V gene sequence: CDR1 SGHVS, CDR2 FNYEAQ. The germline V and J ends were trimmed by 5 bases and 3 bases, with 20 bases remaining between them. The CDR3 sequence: CASSPATTGGIGNTIYF. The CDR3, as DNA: TGTGCCAGCAGCCCCGCCACGACAGGTGGAATTGGAAACACCATATATTTT. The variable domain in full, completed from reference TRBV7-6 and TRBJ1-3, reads GAGVSQSPRYKVTKRGQDVALRCDPISGHVSLYWYRQALGQGPEFLTYFNYEAQQDKSGLPNDRFSAERPEGSISTLTIQRTEQRDSAMYRCASSPATTGGIGNTIYFGEGSWLTVV.

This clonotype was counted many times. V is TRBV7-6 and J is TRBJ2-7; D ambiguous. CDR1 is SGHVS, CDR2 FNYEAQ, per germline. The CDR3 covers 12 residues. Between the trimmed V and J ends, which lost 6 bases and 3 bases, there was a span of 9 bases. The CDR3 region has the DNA TGTGCCAGCAGTCCGGACCTCTACGAGCAGTACTTC. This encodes CASSPDLYEQYF.

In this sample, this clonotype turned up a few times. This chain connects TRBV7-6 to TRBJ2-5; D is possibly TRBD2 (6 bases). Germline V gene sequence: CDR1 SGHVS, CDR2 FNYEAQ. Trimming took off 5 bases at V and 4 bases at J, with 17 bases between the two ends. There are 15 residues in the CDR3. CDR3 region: CASSPGGEFPETQYF. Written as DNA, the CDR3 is TGTGCCAGCAGCCCCGGCGGGGAATTTCCAGAGACCCAGTACTTC. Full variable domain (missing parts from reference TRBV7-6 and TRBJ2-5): GAGVSQSPRYKVTKRGQDVALRCDPISGHVSLYWYRQALGQGPEFLTYFNYEAQQDKSGLPNDRFSAERPEGSISTLTIQRTEQRDSAMYRCASSPGGEFPETQYFGPGTRLLVL.

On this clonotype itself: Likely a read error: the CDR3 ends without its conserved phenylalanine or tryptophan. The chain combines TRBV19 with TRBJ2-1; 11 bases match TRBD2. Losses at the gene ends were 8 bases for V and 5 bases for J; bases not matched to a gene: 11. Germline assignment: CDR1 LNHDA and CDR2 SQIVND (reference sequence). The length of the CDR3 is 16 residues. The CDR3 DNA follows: TGTGCCAGTGGGCCTAGCGGGAGGCGGGTCCACAATGAGCAGTTCCTC. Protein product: CASGPSGRRVHNEQFL.

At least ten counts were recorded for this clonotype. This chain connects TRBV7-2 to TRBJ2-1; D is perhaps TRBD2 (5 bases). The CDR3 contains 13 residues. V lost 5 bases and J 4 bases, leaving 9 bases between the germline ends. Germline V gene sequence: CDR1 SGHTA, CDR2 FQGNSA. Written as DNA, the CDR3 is TGTGCCAGCAGCCAACCGGGATACAATGAGCAGTTCTTC. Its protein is CASSQPGYNEQFF.

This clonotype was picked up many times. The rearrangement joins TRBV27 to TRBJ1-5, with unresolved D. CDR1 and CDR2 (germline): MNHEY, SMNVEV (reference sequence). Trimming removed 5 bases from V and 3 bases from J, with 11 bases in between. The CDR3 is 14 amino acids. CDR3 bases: TGTGCCAGCAGTAGTTCGGGCCTCAATCAGCCCCAGCATTTT. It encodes CASSSSGLNQPQHF.

This CDR3 reads CASSQEVGRRTSEAFF. The CDR3, as DNA: TGCGCCAGCAGCCAAGAAGTGGGACGGAGAACCTCTGAAGCTTTCTTT. The chain carries TRBV4-3 and TRBJ1-1; perhaps TRBD1 as D (5 bases). CDR3 size: 16 residues. Germline values: CDR1 LGHNA, CDR2 YSLEER. Trimming shortened V by 0 bases and J by 6 bases, and 17 bases separated the two germline ends.

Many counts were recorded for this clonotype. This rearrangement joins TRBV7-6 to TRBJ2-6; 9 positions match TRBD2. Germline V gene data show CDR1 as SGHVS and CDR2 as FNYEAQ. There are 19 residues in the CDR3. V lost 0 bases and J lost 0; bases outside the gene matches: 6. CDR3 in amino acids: CASSLARLAEHSGANVLTF. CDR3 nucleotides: TGTGCCAGCAGCTTAGCGCGACTAGCGGAACACTCTGGGGCCAACGTCCTGACTTTC.